The 9 T cell receptor beta chains in this list originate from one sample, sequenced in a study of long-term antiretroviral therapy in people with HIV. Survey-level resolution applied to immunoSEQ assay v3.0. TCRdb's copy holds only in-frame clones and misses some; the assay was immunoSEQ multiplex PCR. The table includes about 28,000 clones, about 83% detected once. This specimen was unsorted PBMCs, taken 0.4 years after starting antiretroviral therapy. The receptors shown here come from a man between 18 and 35 years old with HIV.

The chain carries TRBV27 and TRBJ1-2, with no clear D. The CDR3 has 13 residues. Trimming shortened V by 0 bases and J by 6 bases, and 8 bases separated the two germline ends. Germline lookup yields CDR1 MNHEY and CDR2 SMNVEV (reference sequence). DNA for the CDR3: TGTGCCAGCAGTTTATCGCCAGCCGATGGCTACACCTTC. As protein: CASSLSPADGYTF.

The chain uses TRBV11-2 and TRBJ1-1; no definite D call. This CDR3 has 14 amino acids. Germline CDR1 SGHAT, CDR2 FQNNGV. V dropped 1 base and J dropped 5 bases, with 11 bases sitting between them. The CDR3: CASSLVAGRTEAFF. As DNA, the CDR3 is TGTGCCAGCAGCTTAGTAGCGGGCAGGACTGAAGCTTTCTTT.

The V call is TRBV27, the J call TRBJ1-2, with D possibly TRBD1 on 5 matching bases. The germline gives CDR1 MNHEY, CDR2 SMNVEV (reference sequence). The length of the CDR3 is 15 residues. With 5 bases removed from V and 4 bases from J, the gap between germline ends came to 17 bases. The chain's CDR3 is CASSPSPPGPYGYTF. The CDR3 DNA sequence: TGTGCCAGCAGTCCTTCCCCGCCAGGGCCCTATGGCTACACCTTC.

The V and J genes are TRBV7-9 and TRBJ2-7, with 8 positions matching TRBD1. The CDR3 loop spans 14 amino acids. V gave up 5 bases and J gave up 1 base; unmatched junction bases: 4. CDR1 and CDR2 (germline): SEHNR, FQNEAQ (reference sequence). The CDR3 sequence is CASSTRDRSYEQYF. The CDR3 region has the DNA TGTGCCAGCAGCACCCGGGACAGGTCCTACGAGCAGTACTTC. The full variable domain, completed using reference TRBV7-9 and TRBJ2-7, is DTGVSQNPRHKITKRGQNVTFRCDPISEHNRLYWYRQTLGQGPEFLTYFQNEAQLEKSRLLSDRFSAERPKGSFSTLEIQRTEQGDSAMYLCASSTRDRSYEQYFGPGTRLTVT.

CDR3 nucleotide sequence: TGTGCCAGCAGTTGGGACGCTGGGGGCACTGAAGCTTTCTTT. Translation: CASSWDAGGTEAFF. The chain joins TRBV27 to TRBJ1-1, with TRBD1 as a possible D gene (5 bases). The CDR3 contains 14 residues. Germline V gene data show CDR1 as MNHEY and CDR2 as SMNVEV (reference sequence). Trimming shortened V by 4 bases and J by 4 bases, and 13 bases separated the two germline ends.

The chain recombines TRBV29-1 with TRBJ2-7; 12 positions agree with TRBD2. V lost 7 bases to trimming and J lost 2 bases; unmatched junction nucleotides: 9. CDR3 length: 15 residues. In germline, CDR1 is SQVTM, CDR2 ANQGSEA. The CDR3 loop is CSAQGLAGTPYEQYF. In DNA form, the CDR3 reads TGCAGCGCCCAAGGACTAGCGGGGACCCCCTACGAGCAGTACTTC.

DNA of the CDR3: TGTGCCAGCAGTTTAGGCGGGGGGAGCTACAATGAGCAGTTCTTC. It is translated as CASSLGGGSYNEQFF. The V and J genes are TRBV27 and TRBJ2-1; 8 bases line up with TRBD2. CDR1 is MNHEY and CDR2 is SMNVEV in the germline V gene (reference sequence). CDR3 size: 15 residues. V lost 2 bases to trimming and J lost 3 bases; unmatched junction nucleotides: 3.

This clone came up a few times. The chain joins TRBV25-1 to TRBJ1-2, with no clear D. V lost 3 bases, J lost 10 bases, and 15 bases lay in between. Per the germline V gene, CDR1 is MGHDK and CDR2 is SYGVNS. The CDR3 runs 13 residues. The CDR3 DNA sequence: TGTGCCAGCAGTGATGGCAGCGTCCGGGCCTACACCTTC. Translation: CASSDGSVRAYTF.

The rearrangement joins TRBV6-5 to TRBJ2-1; the D gene is possibly TRBD2 (5 bases). The CDR3 is 12 amino acids. CDR1 is MNHEY, CDR2 SVGAGI, per germline. V shed 4 bases and J shed 10 bases, with 11 bases lying between them. The CDR3 DNA is TGTGCCAGCAGTTTCCCCGGGGTGGAGCAGTTCTTC. Protein sequence: CASSFPGVEQFF.